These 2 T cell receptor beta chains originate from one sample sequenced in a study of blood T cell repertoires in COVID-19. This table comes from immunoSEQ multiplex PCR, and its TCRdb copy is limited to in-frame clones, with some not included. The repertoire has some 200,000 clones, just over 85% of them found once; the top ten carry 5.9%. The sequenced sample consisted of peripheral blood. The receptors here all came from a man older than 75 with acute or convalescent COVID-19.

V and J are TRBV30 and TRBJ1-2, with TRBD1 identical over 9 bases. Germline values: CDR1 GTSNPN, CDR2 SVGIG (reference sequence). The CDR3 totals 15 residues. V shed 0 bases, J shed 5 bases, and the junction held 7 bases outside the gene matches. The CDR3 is CAWSVAGQGAYGYTF. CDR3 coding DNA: TGTGCCTGGAGTGTAGCGGGACAGGGAGCGTATGGCTACACCTTC.

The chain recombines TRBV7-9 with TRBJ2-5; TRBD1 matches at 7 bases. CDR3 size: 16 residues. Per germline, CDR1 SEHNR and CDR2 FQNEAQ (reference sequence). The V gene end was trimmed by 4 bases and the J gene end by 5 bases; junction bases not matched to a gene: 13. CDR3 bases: TGTGCCAGCAGCTCAGTTACAGGGGTGGGAGAGGAGACCCAGTACTTC. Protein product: CASSSVTGVGEETQYF.